These 14 T cell receptor beta chains came from one sample sequenced in a study of post-analysis software for immune sequencing data (dated by TCRdb to the mid-2010s). The protocol used for the library was PCR. The data were produced on an Illumina HiSeq 2500. Unique molecular identifiers were incorporated into TCR beta cDNA libraries to reduce PCR and sequencing biases. Clones were called with MiXCR by TCRdb after fastp trimmed the public reads at Q25, and only in-frame beta chains were retained. Each entry is one CDR3 protein sequence, shown with its most common DNA and genes. The sample data list about 570,000 distinct CDR3 sequences, and roughly 34% of these were observed just once. The ten largest clones represent less than 6% of the sample. These receptors have no known antigen. Study-level results and caveats: Significantly higher frequencies in patients than in controls were found for several TRBV segments, including TRBV5-6, TRBV5-1 and TRBV20-1.

The sample was blood. Receptors originate from a girl aged 2-17 years with multiple sclerosis.

This clonotype was recorded many times. The V call is TRBV10-3, the J call TRBJ2-5, with D uncertain. Trimming took 5 bases from V and 2 from J, leaving 12 bases between them. CDR1 and CDR2 (germline): ENHRY, SYGVKD. The CDR3 is 14 amino acids. CDR3 amino acids: CAISFEDGQETQYF. Here the CDR3 DNA reads TGTGCCATCAGTTTCGAGGATGGACAAGAGACCCAGTACTTC.

This clonotype was counted only a few times. The CDR3 coding sequence is TGCGCCAGCAGCTTTGCGGGACAGGGGAATTCACCCCTCCACTTT. Translating it yields CASSFAGQGNSPLHF. This rearrangement joins TRBV5-1 to TRBJ1-6; 10 bases map to TRBD1. Germline assignment: CDR1 SGHRS and CDR2 YFSETQ. This CDR3 has 15 amino acids. The V and J ends lost 2 bases and 7 bases, in that order; junction bases with no gene match: 3.

The CDR3 DNA is TGTGCCAGCAGTCCTAACCTCGCCACTGAAGCTTTCTTT. Translating it yields CASSPNLATEAFF. The V and J genes are TRBV6-5 and TRBJ1-1; D is unclear. The V end was cut by 5 bases, the J end by 4 bases, with 11 bases between. This CDR3 is built from 13 residues. Germline CDR1 MNHEY, CDR2 SVGAGI.

This clonotype was seen more than once but under ten times. The chain couples TRBV29-1 to TRBJ2-1, with TRBD2 identical over 12 bases. Trimming took 7 bases from V and 1 from J; bases not matched to a gene: 2. The CDR3 runs to 14 residues. Germline CDR1 reads SQVTM; CDR2 reads ANQGSEA. The CDR3 coding sequence is TGCAGCGCCGGACTAGCGGGGTCCTACAATGAGCAGTTCTTC. The encoded protein is CSAGLAGSYNEQFF.

The CDR3, as DNA: TGTGCCAGCAGTGTTGGTAGTGTGAACACCGGGGAGCTGTTTTTT. Protein sequence: CASSVGSVNTGELFF. This rearrangement joins TRBV2 to TRBJ2-2; D is unresolved. The germline CDR1 and CDR2 sequences are SNHLY and FYNNEI. The CDR3 runs to 15 residues. Deletions cut 4 bases from V and 1 base from J, with 10 bases between.

The rearrangement links TRBV7-2 to TRBJ2-7, with 8 bases matching TRBD2. The tail of the sequence fits TRBJ2-5 better, so the J call may be wrong. CDR3 length: 15 residues. CDR1 is SGHTA, CDR2 FQGNSA, per germline. CDR3 DNA: TGTGCCAGCAGCTTAATTTCCTCGGGGGGGGAGACCCAGTACTTC. Protein sequence: CASSLISSGGETQYF.

V gene TRBV5-1 combines with J gene TRBJ1-4; D is undetermined. V dropped 5 bases and J dropped 4 bases, with 3 bases sitting between them. This CDR3 comprises 11 residues. The V gene's germline CDR1 is SGHRS and CDR2 YFSETQ. The CDR3 DNA reads as TGCGCCAGCAGAAATAATGAAAAACTGTTTTTT. Encoded protein: CASRNNEKLFF.

This clonotype showed up just a few times. The chain recombines TRBV11-1 with TRBJ1-2; D not certain. The germline V gene encodes CDR1 SGHAT and CDR2 FQDESV (reference sequence). With 5 bases removed from V and 6 bases from J, the gap between germline ends came to 19 bases. The CDR3 covers 15 residues. CDR3 in DNA: TGTGCCAGCAGCCCAGAGTATGCTTGGAGTAATGGCTACACCTTC. It encodes CASSPEYAWSNGYTF.

In this sample, this clonotype turned up a few times. This sequence joins TRBV27 and TRBJ2-5; D unclear. The germline V gene has CDR1 MNHEY and CDR2 SMNVEV (reference sequence). This CDR3 region has 17 residues. Between the trimmed V and J ends, which lost 3 bases and 0 bases, there was a span of 17 bases. The CDR3 here is CASSFRPPDLYQETQYF. DNA for the CDR3: TGTGCCAGCAGTTTCCGGCCCCCTGACTTGTACCAAGAGACCCAGTACTTC.

The chain combines TRBV11-3 with TRBJ2-3; D is perhaps TRBD1 or TRBD2 (5 bases each). Germline assignment: CDR1 SGHNT and CDR2 YENEEA. CDR3 length equals 15 residues. V gave up 4 bases and J gave up 2 bases, with 13 bases separating them. CDR3 sequence (DNA): TGTGCCAGCAGCTCGAGGGGAATCCTCACAGATACGCAGTATTTT. This gives the protein CASSSRGILTDTQYF. The entire variable domain, with the rest obtained from reference TRBV11-3 and TRBJ2-3, is as follows: EAGVVQSPRYKIIEKKQPVAFWCNPISGHNTLYWYLQNLGQGPELLIRYENEEAVDDSQLPKDRFSAERLKGVDSTLKIQPAELGDSAVYLCASSSRGILTDTQYFGPGTRLTVL.

The chain recombines TRBV25-1 with TRBJ2-7; 11 nucleotides agree with TRBD2. The CDR3 has 17 amino acids. Per germline, CDR1 MGHDK and CDR2 SYGVNS. Losses at the gene ends were 9 bases for V and 0 bases for J; bases not matched to a gene: 13. This CDR3 is CASPAWASGGHSYEQYF. CDR3 in DNA: TGTGCCAGTCCCGCGTGGGCTAGCGGGGGGCACTCCTACGAGCAGTACTTC.

Ten or more counts support this clonotype. The chain joins TRBV5-6 to TRBJ1-2; no clear D. CDR1 and CDR2 from the germline V gene are SGHDT and YYEEEE. The CDR3 is made up of 13 amino acids. V dropped 0 bases and J dropped 2 bases, with 5 bases sitting between them. The CDR3 loop is CASSLESNYGYTF. CDR3 DNA sequence: TGTGCCAGCAGCTTGGAGTCAAACTATGGCTACACCTTC.

This clonotype was detected only a few times. This chain joins TRBV12-3 or TRBV12-4 and TRBJ2-3; TRBD2 might be the D (7 bases). This CDR3 contains 15 residues. Trimming removed 6 bases from V and 5 bases from J, with 18 bases in between. The CDR3 region has the DNA TGTGCCAGCAGCGACCCCTGGGGGGGCCGAGATACGCAGTATTTT. The encoded protein is CASSDPWGGRDTQYF.

This clonotype appeared once. The chain employs TRBV20-1 and TRBJ1-1, with D unresolved. The CDR3 runs 11 residues. V was cut by 7 bases and J by 0 bases, with 6 bases left in between. Germline V gene sequence: CDR1 DFQATT, CDR2 SNEGSKA (reference sequence). The CDR3 region is CSVVVNTEAFF. In nucleotides, the CDR3 is TGCAGTGTTGTCGTGAACACTGAAGCTTTCTTT.